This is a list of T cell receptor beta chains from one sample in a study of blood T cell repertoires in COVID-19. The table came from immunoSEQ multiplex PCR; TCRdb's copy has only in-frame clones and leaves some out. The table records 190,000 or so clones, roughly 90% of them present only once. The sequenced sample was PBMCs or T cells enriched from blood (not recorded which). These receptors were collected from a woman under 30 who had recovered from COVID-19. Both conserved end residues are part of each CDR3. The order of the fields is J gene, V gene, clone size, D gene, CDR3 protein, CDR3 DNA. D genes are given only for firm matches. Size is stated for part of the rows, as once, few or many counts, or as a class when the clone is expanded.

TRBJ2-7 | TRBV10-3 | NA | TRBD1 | CAIKWTGVIYEQYF | TGTGCCATTAAATGGACAGGAGTGATCTACGAGCAGTACTTC
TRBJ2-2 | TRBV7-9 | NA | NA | CASSFLRDSGELFF | TGTGCCAGCAGCTTCTTACGGGACTCCGGGGAGCTGTTTTTT
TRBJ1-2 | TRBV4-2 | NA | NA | CASSQAGRAFYGYTF | TGTGCCAGCAGCCAAGCGGGCAGGGCTTTCTATGGCTACACCTTC
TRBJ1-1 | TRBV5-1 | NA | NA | CASSKDTALWNTEAFF | TGCGCCAGCAGCAAGGACACAGCACTCTGGAACACTGAAGCTTTCTTT
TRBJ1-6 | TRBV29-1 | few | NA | CSVAEGWGDSPLHF | TGCAGCGTTGCCGAAGGATGGGGGGATTCACCCCTCCACTTT
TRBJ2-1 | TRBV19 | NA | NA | CASSIAQGNNEQFF | TGTGCCAGTAGTATTGCACAGGGTAACAATGAGCAGTTCTTC
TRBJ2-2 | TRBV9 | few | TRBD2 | CASSVPLAGGKVGELFF | TGTGCCAGCAGCGTCCCACTAGCGGGGGGGAAGGTCGGGGAGCTGTTTTTT
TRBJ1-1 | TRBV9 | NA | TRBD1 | CASSVGEGTGGWFGNTEAFF | TGTGCCAGCAGCGTAGGGGAGGGGACAGGGGGCTGGTTTGGGAACACTGAAGCTTTCTTT
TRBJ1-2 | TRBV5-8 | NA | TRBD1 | CASSVTGGYYGYTF | TGTGCCAGCAGCGTTACAGGGGGCTACTATGGCTACACCTTC
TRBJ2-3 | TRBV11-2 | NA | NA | CASSYRRVDTQYF | TGTGCCAGCAGCTATCGACGGGTAGATACGCAGTATTTT
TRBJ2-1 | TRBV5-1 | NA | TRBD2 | CASSLTPTSGERDEQFF | TGCGCCAGCAGCCTCACACCAACTAGCGGGGAACGCGATGAGCAGTTCTTC
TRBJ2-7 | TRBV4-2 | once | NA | CASSHYRDGEQYF | TGTGCCAGCAGCCATTACAGGGATGGGGAGCAGTACTTC